The 10 T cell receptor beta chains below were found in one sample sequenced in a study of T cell repertoires in cytomegalovirus infection. One entry per CDR3 protein, called by TCRdb with MiXCR from the reads. The data hold about 770,000 distinct CDR3 sequences, with almost 30% observed a single time. These receptors have no known antigen. The sample consisted of cultured CD8+ T cells from PBMCs, taken from culture after CMV antigen stimulation. Receptors were obtained from a human donor in good health (CMV status not recorded). Some clones in this sample may be carry-over from other donors' samples.

This chain joins TRBV19 and TRBJ2-7; 12 bases align to TRBD1. This CDR3 comprises 15 residues. The ends lost 9 bases at V and 5 bases at J; junction bases unmatched: 11. CDR1 LNHDA and CDR2 SQIVND come from the germline V gene (reference sequence). This CDR3 reads CASTPRDRGPDEQYF. DNA of the CDR3: TGTGCCAGCACACCCCGGGACAGGGGGCCGGACGAGCAGTACTTC.

In this sample, this clonotype turned up a few times. The V call is TRBV27, the J call TRBJ1-3; D not resolved. Germline CDR1 MNHEY, CDR2 SMNVEV (reference sequence). V lost 0 bases and J 7 bases, leaving 13 bases between the germline ends. The CDR3 covers 15 residues. The DNA for the CDR3 is TGTGCCAGCAGTTTATCGCCAGACCCATGGAACACCATATATTTT. This encodes CASSLSPDPWNTIYF.

The CDR3 protein is CASSVGRSFEDTQYF. CDR3 bases: TGTGCCAGCAGCGTAGGAAGGTCTTTCGAAGATACGCAGTATTTT. V gene TRBV9 combines with J gene TRBJ2-3, with D unresolved. Trimming stripped 0 bases from V and 5 bases from J, with 13 bases between. From germline, CDR1 is SGDLS and CDR2 YYNGEE. The CDR3 is 15 residues long. The entire variable domain, with the rest obtained from reference TRBV9 and TRBJ2-3, is as follows: DSGVTQTPKHLITATGQRVTLRCSPRSGDLSVYWYQQSLDQGLQFLIQYYNGEERAKGNILERFSAQQFPDLHSELNLSSLELGDSALYFCASSVGRSFEDTQYFGPGTRLTVL.

This rearrangement joins TRBV5-4 to TRBJ1-6; 7 bases match TRBD1. V was pared by 5 bases and J by 4 bases, with 0 bases of the junction left unmatched. The CDR3 is 13 residues long. Germline V gives CDR1 SGHNT, CDR2 YYREEE (reference sequence). The DNA of the CDR3 is TGTGCCAGCAGGACAGGGTATAATTCACCCCTCCACTTT. Its translation is CASRTGYNSPLHF.

This clonotype has only a few counts. The gene calls are TRBV4-2 and TRBJ1-2; 8 bases are shared with TRBD1. Germline CDR1 and CDR2: LGHNA and YNFKEQ. CDR3 length: 17 amino acids. V gave up 0 bases and J gave up 5 bases; unmatched junction bases: 11. Written as DNA, the CDR3 is TGTGCCAGCAGCCAAGATCGAACAGGGGGTCTTCCGTATGGCTACACCTTC. It translates to CASSQDRTGGLPYGYTF.

This clonotype was picked up many times. The CDR3 is CASSPTVNGLNGYTF. The CDR3 DNA reads as TGTGCCAGCAGTCCCACAGTGAATGGTCTCAATGGCTACACCTTC. The chain combines TRBV7-2 with TRBJ1-2, with D unresolved. V shed 6 bases and J shed 6 bases, with 20 bases lying between them. The CDR3 has 15 residues. Germline-derived CDR1 and CDR2 are SGHTA and FQGNSA.

The V gene is TRBV5-8, the J gene TRBJ2-1; TRBD1 agrees at 7 bases. Germline V gives CDR1 SGHTS, CDR2 YDEGEE. Unmatched junction bases numbered 5, after V lost 3 bases and J lost 11 bases. This CDR3 comprises 12 residues. The CDR3: CASSYGTDKQFF. For the CDR3, the DNA is TGTGCCAGCAGCTATGGGACAGATAAGCAGTTCTTC.

This clonotype occurred many times. The rearrangement uses TRBV10-2 and TRBJ2-2, with D unresolved. From germline, CDR1 is WSHSY and CDR2 SAAADI. Deletions cut 7 bases from V and 1 base from J, with 13 bases between. The CDR3 spans 15 residues. CDR3 nucleotides: TGCGCCAGCAAATTCAAGGGAATGAACACCGGGGAGCTGTTTTTT. Translated: CASKFKGMNTGELFF.

The chain joins TRBV27 to TRBJ1-5; D perhaps matches TRBD1 (5 bases). The germline CDR1 and CDR2 sequences are MNHEY and SMNVEV (reference sequence). The CDR3 length is 15 residues. The germline V and J ends were trimmed by 5 bases and 2 bases, with 13 bases remaining between them. DNA for the CDR3: TGTGCCAGCAGTGACCGGGGCAGAGGCAATCAGCCCCAGCATTTT. Amino acid sequence: CASSDRGRGNQPQHF.

The rearrangement joins TRBV12-3 or TRBV12-4 to TRBJ1-4; perhaps TRBD1 as D (5 bases). CDR3 length equals 14 residues. Trimming took 2 bases from V and 7 from J, leaving 11 bases between them. CDR3 in amino acids: CASSLSGNGEKLFF. CDR3 DNA sequence: TGTGCCAGCAGTTTATCAGGGAACGGTGAAAAACTGTTTTTT.